The 11 T cell receptor beta chains reported below all come from one sample, sequenced in a study of cytomegalovirus exposure and HLA in healthy donors. The PCR was carried out with 60 Vbeta primers and 13 Jbeta primers. Sequencing used immunoSEQ multiplex PCR; TCRdb keeps in-frame clones, though not all of them. The profile covers about 170,000 clones, with 82% appearing a single time and around 1.5% taken by the ten largest. Sequenced material: PBMCs. These TCRs come from a male donor in good health and CMV-seronegative.

The chain employs TRBV7-9 and TRBJ2-5; 10 bases are shared with TRBD2. Looked up from germline, CDR1 is SEHNR and CDR2 is FQNEAQ (reference sequence). The trim removed 5 bases at V and 3 bases at J, leaving 12 bases unmatched. The CDR3 is 17 amino acids. The CDR3 DNA sequence: TGTGCCAGCAGCCGTCCCGGGGAGCGGGAGGGTGAAGAGACCCAGTACTTC. Its protein is CASSRPGEREGEETQYF.

The V call is TRBV5-1, the J call TRBJ2-3; possibly TRBD2 for D (7 bases). Germline assignment: CDR1 SGHRS and CDR2 YFSETQ. The CDR3 totals 15 residues. V lost 6 bases and J 2 bases, leaving 16 bases between the germline ends. For the CDR3, the DNA is TGCGCCAGCACCCTGGGGGGGCCAGCCACAGATACGCAGTATTTT. It translates to CASTLGGPATDTQYF. Based on the CDR3 plus reference TRBV5-1 and TRBJ2-3, the full variable domain is KAGVTQTPRYLIKTRGQQVTLSCSPISGHRSVSWYQQTPGQGLQFLFEYFSETQRNKGNFPGRFSGRQFSNSRSEMNVSTLELGDSALYLCASTLGGPATDTQYFGPGTRLTVL.

The chain carries TRBV10-3 and TRBJ2-1; a possible D gene is TRBD1 (5 bases). Germline lookup yields CDR1 ENHRY and CDR2 SYGVKD. The CDR3 has 14 residues. V shed 10 bases and J shed 5 bases, with 18 bases lying between them. As DNA, the CDR3 is TGTGCCACAAGAACGGAAGGGGCCCACAATGAGCAGTTCTTC. Translating it yields CATRTEGAHNEQFF.

V and J are TRBV7-8 and TRBJ1-1; no firm D call. The CDR3 sequence is 14 residues long. V lost 2 bases and J lost 1, with 8 bases in between. CDR1 and CDR2 (germline): SGHVS, FQNEAQ. CDR3 protein: CASSLFGGNTEAFF. CDR3 bases: TGTGCCAGCAGCTTATTCGGAGGGAACACTGAAGCTTTCTTT.

J is TRBJ2-3 and V is TRBV7-9; D remains ambiguous. The CDR3 runs to 13 residues. Per germline, CDR1 SEHNR and CDR2 FQNEAQ (reference sequence). Trimming cost V 5 bases and J 4 bases, with 10 bases left between them. The DNA for the CDR3 is TGTGCCAGCAGCCGAGGAGCGCCAGATACGCAGTATTTT. This sequence encodes CASSRGAPDTQYF.

The rearrangement links TRBV4-1 to TRBJ2-4, with a weak D call TRBD2 (6 bases). The CDR3 covers 18 residues. The V end was cut by 0 bases, the J end by 9 bases, with 24 bases between. The V gene's germline CDR1 is MGHRA and CDR2 YSYEKL. CDR3 sequence (DNA): TGCGCCAGCAGCCAAGAGAAAGGGATCAGAGGCGGGACGGGCATTCAGTACTTC. This encodes CASSQEKGIRGGTGIQYF.

The V gene is TRBV2, the J gene TRBJ2-1; the D gene is possibly TRBD2 (5 bases). CDR3 size: 16 residues. The V end lost 7 bases, the J end lost 0 bases, and 16 bases lay between the germline ends. CDR1 and CDR2 (germline): SNHLY, FYNNEI. The CDR3 protein is CASTKSVGLSYNEQFF. DNA of the CDR3: TGTGCCAGCACCAAAAGCGTCGGACTCTCCTACAATGAGCAGTTCTTC.

This chain connects TRBV19 to TRBJ2-2; possible D gene TRBD2, 5 bases. V dropped 5 bases and J dropped 1 base, with 14 bases sitting between them. From germline, CDR1 is LNHDA and CDR2 SQIVND (reference sequence). The CDR3 has 16 amino acids. CDR3 amino acids: CASSRDRGWNTGELFF. The DNA of the CDR3 is TGTGCCAGTAGTCGCGACCGAGGGTGGAACACCGGGGAGCTGTTTTTT.

This clone was seen more than once but under ten times. The chain joins TRBV7-3 to TRBJ1-1, with 7 positions matching TRBD1. The CDR3 covers 15 residues. Germline-derived CDR1 and CDR2 are SGHTA and FQGTGA. V lost 4 bases and J lost 4; bases outside the gene matches: 9. CDR3 residues: CASSSGTAAATEAFF. For the CDR3, the DNA is TGTGCCAGCAGCTCCGGGACAGCCGCGGCCACTGAAGCTTTCTTT.

This sequence joins TRBV2 and TRBJ1-1; 10 bases are shared with TRBD1. Germline CDR1 and CDR2: SNHLY and FYNNEI. V was clipped by 5 bases and J by 3 bases; unmatched bases: 12. The CDR3 covers 17 residues. The CDR3 protein is CASSLPGTGVGHTEAFF. CDR3 sequence (DNA): TGTGCCAGCAGTCTCCCGGGGACAGGGGTGGGTCACACTGAAGCTTTCTTT.

The chain is built from TRBV27 and TRBJ2-5, with D possibly being TRBD1 (6 bases). The germline gives CDR1 MNHEY, CDR2 SMNVEV (reference sequence). Trimming shortened V by 2 bases and J by 4 bases, and 11 bases separated the two germline ends. The CDR3 loop spans 14 amino acids. The DNA for the CDR3 is TGTGCCAGCAGTTTAGTTCAGGGGAGAGAGACCCAGTACTTC. Translated, it gives CASSLVQGRETQYF.